This TCR beta chain is from a study of cytomegalovirus exposure and HLA in healthy donors. Study background: A later analysis reported the 100 to 150 validation repertoires used the same platform as the roughly 700 first-cohort repertoires. Study outcomes and limitations: It was confirmed in vitro that a few of the CMV-associated chains were specific for CMV antigens.

The V gene's germline CDR1 is MGHRA and CDR2 YSYEKL. This CDR3 region has 16 residues. V lost 7 bases and J 1 base, leaving 16 bases between the germline ends. The repertoire was sequenced with immunoSEQ multiplex PCR; TCRdb's copy has only in-frame clones and lacks some. This table has some 170,000 clones, roughly nine tenths appearing once. Turning to this clone: Its specificity is unknown.

The clonotype was recovered from a woman aged 30 to 39 in good health and CMV-seronegative. Sequenced input: PBMCs. The rearrangement joins TRBV4-1 to TRBJ2-2, with D unresolved. The CDR3 DNA follows: TGCGCCAGCACCCCTCTGGAACCGTTGAACACCGGGGAGCTGTTTTTT. This sequence encodes CASTPLEPLNTGELFF.